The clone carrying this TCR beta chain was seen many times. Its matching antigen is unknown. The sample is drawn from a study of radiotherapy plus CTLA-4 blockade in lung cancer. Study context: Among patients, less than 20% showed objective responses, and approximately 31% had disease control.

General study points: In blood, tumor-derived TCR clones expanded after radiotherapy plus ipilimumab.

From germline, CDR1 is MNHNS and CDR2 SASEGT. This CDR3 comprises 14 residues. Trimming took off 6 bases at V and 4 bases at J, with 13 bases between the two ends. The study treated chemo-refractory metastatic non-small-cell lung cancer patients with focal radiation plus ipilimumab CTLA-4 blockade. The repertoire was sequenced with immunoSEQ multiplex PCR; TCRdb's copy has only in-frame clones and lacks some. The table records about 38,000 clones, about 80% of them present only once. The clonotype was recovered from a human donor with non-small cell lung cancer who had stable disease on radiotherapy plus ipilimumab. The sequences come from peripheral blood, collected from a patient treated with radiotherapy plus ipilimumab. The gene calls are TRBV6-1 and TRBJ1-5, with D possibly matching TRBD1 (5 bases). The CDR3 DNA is TGTGCCAGCAGAGGTCCGGGGGGGAATCAGCCCCAGCATTTT. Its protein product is CASRGPGGNQPQHF.